Each of the 14 T cell receptor beta chains below was sequenced from the same sample in a study of T cell repertoires in cytomegalovirus infection. TCRdb reprocessed the reads via MiXCR and lists one record per CDR3 protein. The data hold about 600,000 distinct CDR3 sequences, with more than 20% observed a single time. The specimen sequenced was CD8+ T cells from PBMCs. Receptors originate from a human donor in good health (CMV status not recorded). Some clones in this sample may be carry-over from other donors' samples.

To note about this clonotype: A much bigger clone sits one base away, suggesting this may be a read error. The chain links TRBV7-2 to TRBJ2-7; D is perhaps TRBD2 (5 bases). Germline CDR1 reads SGHTA; CDR2 reads FQGNSA. The CDR3 has 16 amino acids. The CDR3 nucleotides read TGTGCCAGCAGCTTAGGGGCTCGACGGGGATTCTACGACCAGTACTTC. It yields the protein CASSLGARRGFYDQYF.

Of note for this clonotype: This may be a read error, as it is one base from a much larger clone. V is TRBV7-6 and J is TRBJ2-1, with 7 positions matching TRBD2. This CDR3 has 16 residues. V lost 6 bases, J lost 1 base, and 9 bases stayed unmatched. Germline-derived CDR1 and CDR2 are SGHVS and FNYEAQ. The DNA of the CDR3 is TGTGCCAGCAGACCGGGACGGGGGGATTCCTACAATGAGCAGTTCTTC. Its translation is CASRPGRGDSYNEQFF.

V and J are TRBV6-2 or TRBV6-3 and TRBJ1-5, with D perhaps TRBD1 (6 bases). The CDR3 is 14 residues long. V lost 4 bases to trimming and J lost 9 bases, with 16 bases between them. Germline V gene lookup returns CDR1 MNHEY and CDR2 SVGEGT. Here the CDR3 reads CASSSAGTPGPQHF. In nucleotides, the CDR3 is TGTGCCAGCAGTTCAGCGGGGACACCGGGGCCCCAGCATTTT.

The gene calls are TRBV7-6 and TRBJ2-7; tentative D call: TRBD2 (5 bases). The CDR3 spans 19 residues. Germline CDR1 is SGHVS and CDR2 is FNYEAQ. V gave up 3 bases and J gave up 3 bases, with 27 bases separating them. The CDR3 DNA is TGTGCCAGCAGCTTCCGACCCGGCGGGCAAAACAGAGAAATCTACGAGCAGTACTTC. It yields the protein CASSFRPGGQNREIYEQYF. The full variable domain, completed using reference TRBV7-6 and TRBJ2-7, is GAGVSQSPRYKVTKRGQDVALRCDPISGHVSLYWYRQALGQGPEFLTYFNYEAQQDKSGLPNDRFSAERPEGSISTLTIQRTEQRDSAMYRCASSFRPGGQNREIYEQYFGPGTRLTVT.

The chain uses TRBV29-1 and TRBJ2-2, with D hard to call. This CDR3 region has 12 residues. Per germline, CDR1 SQVTM and CDR2 ANQGSEA. V dropped 7 bases and J dropped 5 bases, with 11 bases sitting between them. The CDR3 bases are TGCAGCGGAAAGATCGGGACCGGGGAGCTGTTTTTT. Its translation: CSGKIGTGELFF.

The chain uses TRBV7-9 and TRBJ2-1; 8 bases fit TRBD2. The CDR3 is 15 amino acids. From germline, CDR1 is SEHNR and CDR2 FQNEAQ (reference sequence). Losses at the gene ends were 7 bases for V and 1 base for J; bases not matched to a gene: 6. Written as DNA, the CDR3 is TGTGCCAGCATCCCGGGAGGGGCTTCCTACAATGAGCAGTTCTTC. The encoded protein is CASIPGGASYNEQFF.

This clonotype was counted only a few times. The genes are TRBV12-3 or TRBV12-4 and TRBJ2-5, with 10 bases fitting TRBD1. The V gene end was trimmed by 7 bases and the J gene end by 9 bases; junction bases not matched to a gene: 11. The CDR3 length is 14 residues. The CDR3 DNA follows: TGTGCCAGCACTGCCGGGACAGGGGAGGAAGCCCAGTACTTC. Amino acid sequence: CASTAGTGEEAQYF.

This clonotype was counted at least ten times. The chain carries TRBV7-6 and TRBJ1-4, with D uncertain. The CDR3 is 13 amino acids. The ends were cut back, 6 bases at V and 3 bases at J, with 8 bases in the middle. Germline lookup yields CDR1 SGHVS and CDR2 FNYEAQ. The CDR3 here is CASSEGPNEKLFF. CDR3 bases: TGTGCCAGCAGTGAGGGTCCTAATGAAAAACTGTTTTTT.

This chain links TRBV9 with TRBJ2-1, with 7 positions matching TRBD1. Germline CDR1 is SGDLS and CDR2 is YYNGEE. Trimming cost V 4 bases and J 8 bases; bases outside gene matches: 6. The CDR3 sequence is 13 residues long. The CDR3 here is CASSPDRAHEQFF. The CDR3 DNA reads TGTGCCAGCAGCCCCGACAGGGCCCATGAGCAGTTCTTC.

Worth noting for this clonotype: Since a much larger clone is just one base distant, this may be a read error. V is TRBV11-3 and J is TRBJ2-2, with 10 nucleotides matching TRBD1. Germline-derived CDR1 and CDR2 are SGHNT and YENEEA. This CDR3 spans 16 amino acids. CDR3 DNA: TGTGCCAGCAGCCCGTGGACAGGGGGGAGCACCGGGGAGCCGTTTTTT. Translated: CASSPWTGGSTGEPFF. Using reference TRBV11-3 and TRBJ2-2 for the parts outside the CDR3, the full variable domain is EAGVVQSPRYKIIEKKQPVAFWCNPISGHNTLYWYLQNLGQGPELLIRYENEEAVDDSQLPKDRFSAERLKGVDSTLKIQPAELGDSAVYLCASSPWTGGSTGEPFFGEGSRLTVL.

The chain employs TRBV7-9 and TRBJ1-1; no reliable D call. The CDR3 totals 11 residues. V lost 5 bases, J lost 8 bases, and 9 bases lay in between. The germline V gene has CDR1 SEHNR and CDR2 FQNEAQ (reference sequence). The chain's CDR3 is CASSTRREAFF. CDR3 sequence (DNA): TGTGCCAGCAGCACCCGCAGGGAAGCTTTCTTT.

This clonotype was seen more than once but under ten times. The V gene is TRBV6-2 or TRBV6-3, the J gene TRBJ2-1, with 16 positions matching TRBD2. The CDR3 runs 19 residues. V lost 6 bases and J lost 3; bases outside the gene matches: 11. Per germline, CDR1 MNHEY and CDR2 SVGEGT. The CDR3 DNA is TGTGCCAGCAGGCCCTTGGGACTAGCGGGGGGGCGAGACTACAATGAGCAGTTCTTC. Translation: CASRPLGLAGGRDYNEQFF.

This clonotype came up a few times. J is TRBJ2-4 and V is TRBV19; a weak D match, TRBD2 (5 bases). Trimming removed 5 bases at V and 5 bases at J, with 13 bases between. The CDR3 spans 14 residues. Germline V CDR1 and CDR2: LNHDA, SQIVND (reference sequence). The CDR3 region is CASSFDPGENIQYF. The CDR3 nucleotides are TGTGCCAGTAGTTTTGACCCCGGGGAAAACATTCAGTACTTC.

This clonotype has a handful of counts. J is TRBJ1-2 and V is TRBV19; TRBD1 matches at 9 bases. J gave up 5 bases and V 7 bases, and 5 bases lay outside the gene matches. CDR1 is LNHDA, CDR2 SQIVND, per germline (reference sequence). The CDR3 covers 13 residues. DNA of the CDR3: TGTGCCAGTACTTGGACAGGGGCTTATGGCTACACCTTC. This translates into CASTWTGAYGYTF.